This entry describes one T cell receptor beta chain. It lacks a known antigen. No base-level quality is on record; no much larger clone is a single base apart. Collaborating institutions collected whole blood in K2EDTA tubes following their own protocols. For TCRbeta analysis, collaborators shipped samples as frozen whole blood, isolated PBMCs, or DNA extracted from either of those sample types. The source of the sample is a study of blood T cell repertoires in COVID-19 (dated by TCRdb to the early 2020s). For the wider study: Samples from collaborators originated in the United States, Italy and Spain and spanned both the acute and convalescent phases of COVID-19. Where available, HLA class I and class II types were taken from metadata supplied by the sample provider and were not determined by assay-based typing. A freely available public database, intended as a resource for researchers studying the immune response to SARS-CoV-2, is where the repertoires were released. Samples were obtained from the ongoing ImmuneRACE study (first 160 participants) and from 950 to 1,500 subjects provided by 6 global collaborators. The dataset comprised deeply sampled blood TCRbeta repertoires from subjects exposed to, actively infected with, or recovered from COVID-19. The material from the prospective study consisted of cDNA or gDNA derived from T cells, B-cell-depleted T cells, or PBMCs. A de-identified subject ID, COVID-19 status, age in years and sex were almost always included in the sample metadata.

The V and J ends are trimmed by 2 bases and 0 bases, leaving 10 bases between them. CDR1 and CDR2 are read off the germline V gene as SNHLY and FYNNEI. Including cysteine and phenylalanine, the CDR3 has 16 amino acids. Kept here is only the CDR3 DNA, which spans 48 bases and is read in frame from base 1. TCRbeta CDR3 regions were amplified from genomic DNA by means of the immunoSEQ Assay, a bias-controlled multiplex PCR. The original methods were these. The number of nucleated cells in each sample was estimated from the amplification of reference gene primers within the assay. To quantify the absolute abundance of each unique TCRbeta CDR3 rearrangement, sequence reads were collapsed and filtered. For each sample, productive Simpson clonality was calculated by taking the square root of Simpson's diversity index across productive rearrangements. TCRdb limited this immuneACCESS table to in-frame rearrangements with V and J called. A share of clones is missing; checked studies link under half to unresolved V genes, and the rest is unexplained. Clone size and the V and J calls come from that table; the DNA yielded D and trimming. The sample records around 220,000 clones, 65% to 85% of which are singletons. The top ten hold roughly a tenth of the sample.

The full study reports these points: Clinical and demographic metadata were provided uncurated, with the amount varying by source and participant.

The chain couples TRBV2 to TRBJ1-4, with the identity of the D gene unclear. Sequenced input: peripheral blood. This sequence was found in an elderly woman with acute or convalescent COVID-19. Here the CDR3 is given as CASSELAPATNEKLFF. At the DNA level, the sequence is TGTGCCAGCAGTGAATTAGCTCCTGCAACTAATGAAAAACTGTTTTTT.